One and the same sample provided the 32 T cell receptor beta chains below, sequenced in a study of graft-versus-host responses after intestinal transplantation. Data came from immunoSEQ multiplex PCR; TCRdb stores just in-frame clones and leaves some out. The table lists 20,000 to 25,000 clones, around 56% of them singletons, with 1% in the top ten. Sequences were derived from alloreactive CD4+ T cells from a mixed lymphocyte reaction culture, sampled before intestinal transplant. Specified subset: CFSE-low proliferating T cells sorted from roughly six-day pre-transplant mixed lymphocyte reaction (GvH or HvG direction). The source of these receptors is a human patient who received an intestinal transplant.

The J gene is TRBJ1-2, the V gene TRBV29-1; D ambiguous. The CDR3 length is 12 residues. Germline V gene sequence: CDR1 SQVTM, CDR2 ANQGSEA. The V gene lost 3 bases and the J gene lost 7 bases, with 12 bases spanning the gap. The CDR3 is CSVDYAGSGYTF. As DNA, the CDR3 is TGCAGCGTTGACTACGCCGGGAGTGGCTACACCTTC.

The chain employs TRBV6-1 and TRBJ2-7; 7 positions agree with TRBD2. J was trimmed by 0 bases and V by 2 bases; bases with no gene match: 7. CDR1 MNHNS and CDR2 SASEGT come from the germline V gene. This CDR3 is 16 amino acids long. CDR3: CASSENPGGGSYEQYF. In DNA form, the CDR3 reads TGTGCCAGCAGTGAAAACCCTGGGGGGGGCTCCTACGAGCAGTACTTC.

This chain connects TRBV7-2 to TRBJ2-7, with 8 bases identical to TRBD2. Trimming removed 4 bases from V and 6 bases from J; junction bases left unmatched: 11. The germline V gene has CDR1 SGHTA and CDR2 FQGNSA. CDR3 length: 15 amino acids. CDR3 sequence (DNA): TGTGCCAGCAGCTCTGGACTAGCCCCATATCGCGAGCAGTACTTC. Protein sequence: CASSSGLAPYREQYF.

The CDR3 coding sequence is TGTGCCAGCAGGAACAGGAAGGGCACCAGAAACACCATATATTTT. It translates to CASRNRKGTRNTIYF. The V and J genes are TRBV2 and TRBJ1-3, with a weak D call TRBD1 (5 bases). V lost 6 bases, J lost 5 bases, and 17 bases lay in between. The CDR3 extends over 15 amino acids. Germline V lookup: CDR1 SNHLY, CDR2 FYNNEI. Based on the CDR3 plus reference TRBV2 and TRBJ1-3, the full variable domain is EPEVTQTPSHQVTQMGQEVILRCVPISNHLYFYWYRQILGQKVEFLVSFYNNEISEKSEIFDDQFSVERPDGSNFTLKIRSTKLEDSAMYFCASRNRKGTRNTIYFGEGSWLTVV.

The sample holds a few counts of this clone. The rearrangement links TRBV7-2 to TRBJ1-2; 7 nucleotides align to TRBD1. The CDR3 length is 13 residues. Germline loops: CDR1 SGHTA, CDR2 FQGNSA. V shed 5 bases, J shed 4 bases, and the junction held 4 bases outside the gene matches. Written as DNA, the CDR3 is TGTGCCAGCAGCGCCAGGGGGACCTATGGCTACACCTTC. Residues: CASSARGTYGYTF.

The chain recombines TRBV18 with TRBJ2-6; D gene ambiguous. The CDR3 length is 14 residues. Germline V gives CDR1 KGHSH, CDR2 LQKENI. The germline V and J ends were trimmed by 0 bases and 4 bases, with 4 bases remaining between them. DNA of the CDR3: TGTGCCAGCTCACCACCGGCCGGGGCCAACGTCCTGACTTTC. Its translation: CASSPPAGANVLTF.

The chain links TRBV27 to TRBJ1-5; 9 bases are a match to TRBD1. The CDR3 has 14 amino acids. V lost 6 bases to trimming and J lost 6 bases; unmatched junction nucleotides: 6. Germline values: CDR1 MNHEY, CDR2 SMNVEV (reference sequence). This chain's CDR3 is CASSITGGGQPQHF. Here the CDR3 DNA reads TGTGCCAGCAGCATAACAGGGGGCGGTCAGCCCCAGCATTTT.

V gene TRBV19 combines with J gene TRBJ2-1; possibly TRBD1 for D (5 bases). Germline values: CDR1 LNHDA, CDR2 SQIVND (reference sequence). V was trimmed by 5 bases and J by 0 bases, leaving 14 bases between them. CDR3 size: 16 residues. The CDR3 here is CASSVTTASSYNEQFF. CDR3 DNA sequence: TGTGCCAGTAGTGTCACGACAGCAAGCTCCTACAATGAGCAGTTCTTC.

In its sample, this clone was seen a few times. V usage is TRBV6-6 and J usage is TRBJ2-7; D is unresolved. Germline V lookup: CDR1 MNHNY, CDR2 SVGAGI (reference sequence). V dropped 4 bases and J dropped 3 bases, with 4 bases sitting between them. The CDR3 covers 11 residues. CDR3 loop: CASSSFYEQYF. CDR3 coding DNA: TGTGCCAGCAGTTCGTTCTACGAGCAGTACTTC.

This clone came up a few times. This chain connects TRBV29-1 to TRBJ2-5, with 9 bases matching TRBD1. The CDR3 runs 16 residues. J was trimmed by 5 bases and V by 6 bases; bases with no gene match: 16. CDR1 and CDR2 (germline): SQVTM, ANQGSEA. The CDR3 spells CSVGGFWDRDRETQYF. CDR3 DNA sequence: TGCAGCGTCGGGGGTTTCTGGGACAGGGACAGGGAGACCCAGTACTTC.

The CDR3 protein is CASSPYRGMGYNEQFF. The CDR3 DNA is TGTGCCAGCAGTCCCTACAGGGGAATGGGATACAATGAGCAGTTCTTC. The J gene is TRBJ2-1, the V gene TRBV28; TRBD1 matches at 7 bases. J was trimmed by 4 bases and V by 5 bases; bases with no gene match: 11. The CDR3 length is 16 residues. The germline gives CDR1 MDHEN, CDR2 SYDVKM.

The chain carries TRBV11-2 and TRBJ2-7, with 11 bases aligning to TRBD2. The CDR3 totals 17 residues. Germline-derived CDR1 and CDR2 are SGHAT and FQNNGV. V lost 1 base, J lost 0 bases, and 5 bases stayed unmatched. As DNA, the CDR3 is TGTGCCAGCAGCTTAGTGGGGACTAGCGGCTTCTCCTACGAGCAGTACTTC. Amino acids: CASSLVGTSGFSYEQYF.

V and J are TRBV5-1 and TRBJ1-1, with 10 bases fitting TRBD1. V gave up 4 bases and J gave up 5 bases; unmatched junction bases: 5. Germline CDR1 reads SGHRS; CDR2 reads YFSETQ. CDR3 length: 14 amino acids. The CDR3 DNA reads as TGCGCCAGCAGCCGCCGGGACAGGGGAACTGAAGCTTTCTTT. Its protein product is CASSRRDRGTEAFF.

This clone was recorded a few times. CDR3 DNA: TGTGCCAGCAGCTTAAATGGCCGCACAGATACGCAGTATTTT. It yields the protein CASSLNGRTDTQYF. The chain combines TRBV7-3 with TRBJ2-3, with no clear D. The CDR3 sequence is 14 residues long. The germline V and J ends were trimmed by 1 base and 1 base, with 6 bases remaining between them. Germline CDR1 SGHTA, CDR2 FQGTGA.

V and J are TRBV10-1 and TRBJ2-7, with TRBD1 as a possible D gene (5 bases). The ends were cut back, 0 bases at V and 0 bases at J, with 6 bases in the middle. CDR3 size: 14 residues. Per the germline V gene, CDR1 is WNHNN and CDR2 is SYGVQD (reference sequence). The CDR3 reads CASSESTASYEQYF. CDR3 DNA sequence: TGCGCCAGCAGTGAGTCGACAGCCTCCTACGAGCAGTACTTC.

The chain recombines TRBV27 with TRBJ2-7; 10 positions match TRBD1. Germline V gene data show CDR1 as MNHEY and CDR2 as SMNVEV (reference sequence). V shed 10 bases and J 7 bases; nucleotides not matched to a gene: 10. The CDR3 length is 13 residues. The CDR3 DNA is TGTGCCACGGGGGGACAGGGGCGGGGGGAGCAGTACTTC. Translation gives CATGGQGRGEQYF.

This clone has a single count. J is TRBJ1-5 and V is TRBV7-8; D possibly corresponds to TRBD1 (5 bases). Trimming pared 2 bases from V and 6 bases from J, leaving 11 bases between. The CDR3 has 14 residues. The germline gives CDR1 SGHVS, CDR2 FQNEAQ. The CDR3 spells CASSLNGAGQPQHF. DNA of the CDR3: TGTGCCAGCAGCTTAAATGGGGCAGGTCAGCCCCAGCATTTT.

The V gene is TRBV18, the J gene TRBJ2-7; TRBD1 is a possible D gene (5 bases). V shed 2 bases and J shed 6 bases, with 8 bases lying between them. This CDR3 is 12 amino acids long. Germline lookup yields CDR1 KGHSH and CDR2 LQKENI. The CDR3 protein is CASSPGAFEQYF. Here the CDR3 DNA reads TGTGCCAGCTCACCAGGGGCATTCGAGCAGTACTTC.

This clone was recorded once. The V and J genes are TRBV7-2 and TRBJ2-1, with 9 bases matching TRBD2. V lost 1 base, J lost 9 bases, and 10 bases stayed unmatched. This CDR3 comprises 16 residues. Germline lookup yields CDR1 SGHTA and CDR2 FQGNSA. The CDR3 loop is CASSLGGIAGAPEQFF. CDR3 coding DNA: TGTGCCAGCAGCTTAGGGGGGATAGCGGGGGCCCCTGAGCAGTTCTTC.

This clone was picked up a small number of times. V usage is TRBV30 and J usage is TRBJ1-1; D not certain. Trimming shortened V by 4 bases and J by 1 base, and 10 bases separated the two germline ends. The CDR3 runs 13 residues. Looked up from germline, CDR1 is GTSNPN and CDR2 is SVGIG (reference sequence). This chain's CDR3 is CAWKFSENTEAFF. Here the CDR3 DNA reads TGTGCCTGGAAATTTAGCGAGAACACTGAAGCTTTCTTT.

The rearrangement links TRBV29-1 to TRBJ2-1; 16 bases match TRBD2. CDR3 length: 17 residues. Trimming at V came to 8 bases and at J to 6 bases, leaving 13 bases not matched to a gene. Germline V gene data show CDR1 as SQVTM and CDR2 as ANQGSEA. The CDR3 bases are TGCAGCATTCAGGGGACTAGCGGGAGGGCGCAAACCAATGAGCAGTTCTTC. Encoded protein: CSIQGTSGRAQTNEQFF.

The chain joins TRBV5-4 to TRBJ1-1; TRBD1 aligns across 9 bases. The germline V gene encodes CDR1 SGHNT and CDR2 YYREEE (reference sequence). The CDR3 sequence is 14 residues long. V was pared by 4 bases and J by 1 base, with 2 bases of the junction left unmatched. CDR3 protein: CASSPTGGNTEAFF. The DNA of the CDR3 is TGTGCCAGCAGCCCGACAGGGGGGAACACTGAAGCTTTCTTT.

A few counts support this clone. The CDR3 DNA reads TGTGCCAGCAGCTTAGGTCCGGCGGTTCTCTCCTACGAGCAGTACTTC. Its protein is CASSLGPAVLSYEQYF. This chain connects TRBV7-2 to TRBJ2-7; D gene ambiguous. Trimming removed 1 base from V and 0 bases from J, with 13 bases in between. There are 16 residues in the CDR3. Germline V CDR1 and CDR2: SGHTA, FQGNSA.

There are a few counts of this clone. The V and J genes are TRBV19 and TRBJ2-6; D might be TRBD1 (5 bases). The CDR3 has 15 residues. CDR1 and CDR2 from the germline V gene are LNHDA and SQIVND (reference sequence). V lost 3 bases, J lost 3 bases, and 9 bases lay in between. CDR3 amino acids: CASSIVGDGANVLTF. For the CDR3, the DNA is TGTGCCAGTAGTATTGTAGGGGATGGGGCCAACGTCCTGACTTTC. Using reference TRBV19 and TRBJ2-6 for the parts outside the CDR3, the full variable domain is DGGITQSPKYLFRKEGQNVTLSCEQNLNHDAMYWYRQDPGQGLRLIYYSQIVNDFQKGDIAEGYSVSREKKESFPLTVTSAQKNPTAFYLCASSIVGDGANVLTFGAGSRLTVL.

V gene TRBV6-5 combines with J gene TRBJ1-2; D uncertain. V was clipped by 5 bases and J by 5 bases, with 12 bases between them. The germline V gene encodes CDR1 MNHEY and CDR2 SVGAGI. This CDR3 region has 13 residues. For the CDR3, the DNA is TGTGCCAGCAGTGTCCGGGGAGAATATGGCTACACCTTC. Translation: CASSVRGEYGYTF.

V is TRBV5-1 and J is TRBJ2-2; tentatively, D is TRBD1 (6 bases). Germline-derived CDR1 and CDR2 are SGHRS and YFSETQ. The CDR3 has 18 amino acids. Trimming removed 5 bases from V and 6 bases from J, with 26 bases in between. The CDR3 coding sequence is TGCGCCAGCAGGAACAGGGTTGGCGCTTGGGTTAATGCCGGGGAGCTGTTTTTT. This translates into CASRNRVGAWVNAGELFF.

The chain employs TRBV18 and TRBJ1-1; 7 bases line up with TRBD1. There are 17 residues in the CDR3. Per germline, CDR1 KGHSH and CDR2 LQKENI. Unmatched junction bases numbered 11, after V lost 2 bases and J lost 2 bases. CDR3: CASSPRGQTNPNTEAFF. The CDR3 bases are TGTGCCAGCTCACCAAGGGGACAGACAAACCCAAACACTGAAGCTTTCTTT.

This clone was seen a few times. V usage is TRBV6-4 and J usage is TRBJ2-2; the match to TRBD1 covers 12 bases. Trimming took 5 bases from V and 9 from J; bases not matched to a gene: 10. Germline values: CDR1 MRHNA, CDR2 SNTAGT. The CDR3 covers 16 residues. In DNA, the CDR3 is TGTGCCAGCAGTCCGGGACAGGGGGCCGCGTGGCGGGAGCTGTTTTTT. It encodes CASSPGQGAAWRELFF.

This sequence joins TRBV9 and TRBJ2-2, with a weak D call TRBD1 (6 bases). From germline, CDR1 is SGDLS and CDR2 YYNGEE. The CDR3 totals 15 residues. Deletions cut 4 bases from V and 1 base from J, with 11 bases between. The CDR3 protein is CASSSRDMNTGELFF. Here the CDR3 DNA reads TGTGCCAGCAGCTCCCGGGACATGAACACCGGGGAGCTGTTTTTT.

This chain's CDR3 is CASSRTDRAVPQHF. The CDR3 DNA is TGTGCCAGCAGTCGAACTGACAGGGCCGTCCCCCAGCATTTT. The gene calls are TRBV28 and TRBJ1-5; 7 nucleotides agree with TRBD1. This CDR3 contains 14 residues. In germline, CDR1 is MDHEN, CDR2 SYDVKM. The J segment lost 10 bases and the V segment lost 5 bases, leaving 11 bases of the junction unmatched.

This chain connects TRBV2 to TRBJ1-2; 10 bases map to TRBD1. After removal of 4 bases from V and 4 bases from J, the junction contained 3 bases not matched to a gene. This CDR3 is 14 amino acids long. Germline V gene lookup returns CDR1 SNHLY and CDR2 FYNNEI. This CDR3 is CASSGTGGPYGYTF. CDR3 nucleotide sequence: TGTGCCAGCAGTGGGACAGGGGGTCCCTATGGCTACACCTTC. The full variable domain, in which reference TRBV2 and TRBJ1-2 provide the parts outside the CDR3, is EPEVTQTPSHQVTQMGQEVILRCVPISNHLYFYWYRQILGQKVEFLVSFYNNEISEKSEIFDDQFSVERPDGSNFTLKIRSTKLEDSAMYFCASSGTGGPYGYTFGSGTRLTVV.

The V and J genes are TRBV7-9 and TRBJ1-1, with D hard to call. From germline, CDR1 is SEHNR and CDR2 FQNEAQ (reference sequence). This CDR3 spans 14 amino acids. Trimming took 2 bases from V and 5 from J, leaving 12 bases between them. CDR3 residues: CASSLTSGRTEAFF. In DNA form, the CDR3 reads TGTGCCAGCAGCTTAACGTCAGGTAGAACTGAAGCTTTCTTT.